The clone carrying this T cell receptor (beta chain) was seen once. The RNA, about 0.45 to 1 ug, was put through reverse transcription using random hexamers. TCRdb independently ran MiXCR on the immunoSEQ multiplex PCR reads; one entry per CDR3 protein. The table shows around 300,000 distinct CDR3 sequences, with around 90% occurring only once. The data originate from a study of CD8 T cells in Susac syndrome. The study sequenced TCR beta in blood CD8+ and CD4+ T cells. The CDR3 length is 15 residues. V was shortened by 2 bases and J by 0 bases, with 11 bases between the two germline ends. Germline assignment: CDR1 MNHEY and CDR2 SVGAGI.

The clonotype comes from a human donor with multiple sclerosis. The sample taken for sequencing was CD4+ T cells from PBMCs. V gene TRBV6-5 combines with J gene TRBJ2-7; the D call may be TRBD1 or TRBD2 (6 bases each). The CDR3 nucleotides read TGTGCCAGCAGTTACCGGGGGCTTCCCTCCTACGAGCAGTACTTC. This sequence encodes CASSYRGLPSYEQYF.